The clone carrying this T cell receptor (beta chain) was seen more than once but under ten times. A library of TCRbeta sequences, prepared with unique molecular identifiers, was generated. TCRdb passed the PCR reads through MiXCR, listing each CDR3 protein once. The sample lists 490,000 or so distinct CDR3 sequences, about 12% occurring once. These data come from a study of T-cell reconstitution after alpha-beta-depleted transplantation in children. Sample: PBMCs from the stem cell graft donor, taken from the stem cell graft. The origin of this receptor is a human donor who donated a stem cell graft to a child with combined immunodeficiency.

The DNA of the CDR3 is TGTGCCAGCTCCGATGGGGGCTTCCCCTACGAGCAGTACTTC. Translated: CASSDGGFPYEQYF. The chain uses TRBV18 and TRBJ2-7; a weak D match, TRBD1 (6 bases). The CDR3 has 14 residues. Germline CDR1 and CDR2: KGHSH and LQKENI. The V gene lost 6 bases and the J gene lost 2 bases, with 14 bases spanning the gap.